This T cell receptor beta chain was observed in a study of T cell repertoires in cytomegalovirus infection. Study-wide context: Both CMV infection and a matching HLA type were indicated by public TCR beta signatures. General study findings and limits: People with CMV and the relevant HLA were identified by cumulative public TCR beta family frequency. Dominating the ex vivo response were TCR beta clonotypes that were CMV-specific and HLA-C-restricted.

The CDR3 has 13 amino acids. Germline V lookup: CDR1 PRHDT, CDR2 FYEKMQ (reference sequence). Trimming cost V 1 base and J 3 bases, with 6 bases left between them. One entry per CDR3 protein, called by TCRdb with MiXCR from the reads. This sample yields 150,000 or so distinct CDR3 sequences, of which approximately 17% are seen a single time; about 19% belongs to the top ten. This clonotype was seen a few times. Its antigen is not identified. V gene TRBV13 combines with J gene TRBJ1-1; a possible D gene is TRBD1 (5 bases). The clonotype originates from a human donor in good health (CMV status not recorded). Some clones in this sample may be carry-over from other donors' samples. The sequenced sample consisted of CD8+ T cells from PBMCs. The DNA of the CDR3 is TGTGCCAGCAGCTTAGTCAGGGACACTGAAGCTTTCTTT. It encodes CASSLVRDTEAFF.